The rows below give T cell receptor beta chains drawn from one sample of a study of cytomegalovirus exposure and HLA in healthy donors. Sequenced by immunoSEQ multiplex PCR; TCRdb stores in-frame clones only, minus some. The sample consists of approximately 170,000 clones, roughly 71% of them appearing once. Sequencing used PBMCs. The receptors originated from a girl aged 10 to 17 in good health and CMV-seronegative. The CDR3 runs from the conserved cysteine through the conserved F or W. Fields, in order: V gene, clone size, D gene, J gene, CDR3 length, CDR3 protein, CDR3 DNA. D genes are given only for firm matches. Expanded clones get a size class; other rows say once, few or many, or leave the size out.

v_gene: TRBV27; abundance: .; d_gene: .; j_gene: TRBJ2-5; len: 13; CDR3aa: CASSLGAGQDQYF; CDR3nt: TGTGCCAGCAGCCTAGGGGCAGGGCAGGACCAGTACTTC
v_gene: TRBV15; abundance: .; d_gene: TRBD1; j_gene: TRBJ1-2; len: 15; CDR3aa: CATSSETGVDYGYTF; CDR3nt: TGTGCCACCAGCAGTGAAACAGGGGTAGACTATGGCTACACCTTC
v_gene: TRBV7-2; abundance: few; d_gene: .; j_gene: TRBJ1-1; len: 14; CDR3aa: CASSLARGNTEAFF; CDR3nt: TGTGCCAGCAGCTTAGCGCGAGGGAACACTGAAGCTTTCTTT
v_gene: TRBV9; abundance: .; d_gene: TRBD1; j_gene: TRBJ1-2; len: 14; CDR3aa: CASSGQGGDRGYTF; CDR3nt: TGTGCCAGCTCAGGACAGGGAGGAGATCGTGGCTACACCTTC
v_gene: TRBV4-1; abundance: .; d_gene: .; j_gene: TRBJ2-7; len: 12; CDR3aa: CASSRLQGKQYF; CDR3nt: TGCGCCAGCAGCCGACTCCAGGGGAAGCAGTACTTC
v_gene: TRBV7-9; abundance: .; d_gene: TRBD2; j_gene: TRBJ2-5; len: 16; CDR3aa: CASSFGLAGGQETQYF; CDR3nt: TGTGCCAGCAGCTTCGGACTAGCGGGGGGCCAAGAGACCCAGTACTTC
v_gene: TRBV10-2; abundance: .; d_gene: .; j_gene: TRBJ1-1; len: 13; CDR3aa: CASSRQLNTEAFF; CDR3nt: TGCGCCAGCAGTCGACAGCTGAACACTGAAGCTTTCTTT
v_gene: TRBV5-6; abundance: once; d_gene: .; j_gene: TRBJ2-7; len: 17; CDR3aa: CASSPGGFRDTSYEQYF; CDR3nt: TGTGCCAGCAGCCCGGGAGGCTTCAGGGACACTTCCTACGAGCAGTACTTC
v_gene: TRBV6-5; abundance: .; d_gene: .; j_gene: TRBJ1-5; len: 13; CDR3aa: CASSPGSNQPQHF; CDR3nt: TGTGCCAGCAGTCCAGGAAGCAATCAGCCCCAGCATTTT
v_gene: TRBV9; abundance: few; d_gene: .; j_gene: TRBJ2-3; len: 16; CDR3aa: CASSGGPTGSTDTQYF; CDR3nt: TGTGCCAGCAGCGGTGGACCTACGGGGAGCACAGATACGCAGTATTTT
v_gene: TRBV30; abundance: .; d_gene: TRBD1; j_gene: TRBJ2-7; len: 15; CDR3aa: CAWSAQGQGGYEQYF; CDR3nt: TGTGCCTGGAGTGCACAAGGACAGGGTGGATACGAGCAGTACTTC
v_gene: TRBV7-9; abundance: .; d_gene: TRBD1; j_gene: TRBJ1-2; len: 16; CDR3aa: CASSLEEGASGYGYTF; CDR3nt: TGTGCCAGCAGCTTAGAGGAGGGGGCTTCGGGCTATGGCTACACCTTC
v_gene: TRBV19; abundance: .; d_gene: .; j_gene: TRBJ1-2; len: 12; CDR3aa: CASSPDKAGYTF; CDR3nt: TGTGCCAGTAGCCCGGACAAGGCGGGCTACACCTTC
v_gene: TRBV11-1; abundance: .; d_gene: TRBD1; j_gene: TRBJ2-7; len: 14; CDR3aa: CASRLTTGVYEQYF; CDR3nt: TGTGCCAGCAGATTGACCACAGGGGTATACGAGCAGTACTTC
v_gene: TRBV6-1; abundance: once; d_gene: .; j_gene: TRBJ1-6; len: 15; CDR3aa: CASSPPQGLGSPLHF; CDR3nt: TGTGCCAGCAGTCCCCCTCAGGGGCTGGGTTCACCCCTCCACTTT
v_gene: TRBV6-5; abundance: .; d_gene: .; j_gene: TRBJ1-5; len: 15; CDR3aa: CASSPVGGGNQPQHF; CDR3nt: TGTGCCAGCAGTCCAGTCGGGGGGGGTAATCAGCCCCAGCATTTT
v_gene: TRBV5-8; abundance: once; d_gene: TRBD2; j_gene: TRBJ2-5; len: 19; CDR3aa: CASSFLGTSGGANQETQYF; CDR3nt: TGTGCCAGCAGCTTCCTCGGGACTAGCGGGGGGGCTAACCAAGAGACCCAGTACTTC
v_gene: TRBV30; abundance: .; d_gene: .; j_gene: TRBJ2-5; len: 12; CDR3aa: CAWRQVRETQYF; CDR3nt: TGTGCCTGGAGACAGGTTCGAGAGACCCAGTACTTC
v_gene: TRBV14; abundance: once; d_gene: TRBD1; j_gene: TRBJ1-1; len: 13; CDR3aa: CASSPTGDPEAFF; CDR3nt: TGTGCCAGCAGCCCAACAGGGGATCCTGAAGCTTTCTTT
v_gene: TRBV27; abundance: .; d_gene: TRBD2; j_gene: TRBJ2-7; len: 15; CDR3aa: CASSTNPGRVGEQYF; CDR3nt: TGTGCCAGCAGTACAAATCCAGGGAGGGTGGGGGAGCAGTACTTC
v_gene: TRBV20-1; abundance: .; d_gene: .; j_gene: TRBJ2-1; len: 11; CDR3aa: CSALLVNEQFF; CDR3nt: TGCAGTGCGCTACTAGTTAATGAGCAGTTCTTC
v_gene: TRBV4-1; abundance: .; d_gene: TRBD2; j_gene: TRBJ2-5; len: 16; CDR3aa: CASSQVPAGGRETQYF; CDR3nt: TGCGCCAGCAGCCAAGTCCCTGCGGGGGGGAGGGAGACCCAGTACTTC
v_gene: TRBV7-3; abundance: .; d_gene: .; j_gene: TRBJ2-5; len: 13; CDR3aa: CASSLGAGETQYF; CDR3nt: TGTGCCAGCAGCTTAGGGGCGGGGGAGACCCAGTACTTC
v_gene: TRBV2; abundance: .; d_gene: TRBD2; j_gene: TRBJ2-5; len: 14; CDR3aa: CASRGLARQETQYF; CDR3nt: TGTGCCAGCAGGGGACTAGCTCGCCAAGAGACCCAGTACTTC
v_gene: TRBV7-7; abundance: .; d_gene: .; j_gene: TRBJ2-1; len: 16; CDR3aa: CASSSGGSSSYNEQFF; CDR3nt: TGTGCTAGCAGCTCTGGCGGTAGTAGCTCCTACAATGAGCAGTTCTTC
v_gene: TRBV6-5; abundance: .; d_gene: TRBD1; j_gene: TRBJ2-5; len: 16; CDR3aa: CASSYSVWTGEETQYF; CDR3nt: TGTGCCAGCAGTTACTCAGTGTGGACAGGGGAAGAGACCCAGTACTTC
v_gene: TRBV27; abundance: once; d_gene: .; j_gene: TRBJ1-5; len: 14; CDR3aa: CASSLSIGSQPQHF; CDR3nt: TGTGCCAGCAGTTTATCGATCGGGTCTCAGCCCCAGCATTTT
v_gene: TRBV19; abundance: .; d_gene: TRBD1; j_gene: TRBJ2-7; len: 13; CDR3aa: CASSIPGQGKQYF; CDR3nt: TGTGCCAGTAGTATTCCGGGACAGGGAAAGCAGTACTTC
v_gene: TRBV6-5; abundance: .; d_gene: TRBD1; j_gene: TRBJ1-5; len: 14; CDR3aa: CASSSQGAFQPQHF; CDR3nt: TGTGCCAGCAGTTCACAGGGGGCGTTTCAGCCCCAGCATTTT
v_gene: TRBV9; abundance: .; d_gene: TRBD2; j_gene: TRBJ2-1; len: 17; CDR3aa: CASSSSIASGGYNEQFF; CDR3nt: TGTGCCAGCAGCTCATCAATTGCTAGCGGGGGTTACAATGAGCAGTTCTTC
v_gene: TRBV6-5; abundance: .; d_gene: TRBD1; j_gene: TRBJ1-1; len: 15; CDR3aa: CASRARTGQNTEAFF; CDR3nt: TGTGCCAGCAGAGCCCGGACAGGGCAGAACACTGAAGCTTTCTTT
v_gene: TRBV5-1; abundance: .; d_gene: .; j_gene: TRBJ1-1; len: 14; CDR3aa: CASSLATGYTEAFF; CDR3nt: TGCGCCAGCAGCTTGGCTACGGGGTACACTGAAGCTTTCTTT
v_gene: TRBV6-6; abundance: few; d_gene: .; j_gene: TRBJ2-1; len: 14; CDR3aa: CASSTQGSYNEQFF; CDR3nt: TGTGCCAGCAGCACCCAGGGCTCCTACAATGAGCAGTTCTTC
v_gene: TRBV11-2; abundance: .; d_gene: .; j_gene: TRBJ2-3; len: 16; CDR3aa: CASSLDKGPSGDTQYF; CDR3nt: TGTGCCAGCAGCTTAGATAAGGGGCCCTCAGGAGATACGCAGTATTTT
v_gene: TRBV6-6; abundance: .; d_gene: .; j_gene: TRBJ1-2; len: 15; CDR3aa: CASSYARVRLDGYTF; CDR3nt: TGTGCCAGCAGTTATGCGAGGGTACGATTGGATGGCTACACCTTC
v_gene: TRBV7-8; abundance: .; d_gene: .; j_gene: TRBJ2-7; len: 15; CDR3aa: CASSLSGTVGREQYF; CDR3nt: TGTGCCAGCAGCTTATCGGGGACTGTCGGTAGGGAGCAGTACTTC
v_gene: TRBV15; abundance: .; d_gene: TRBD1; j_gene: TRBJ2-2; len: 17; CDR3aa: CATSGQGRTGRTGELFF; CDR3nt: TGTGCCACCAGCGGCCAAGGGCGGACAGGGAGAACCGGGGAGCTGTTTTTT
v_gene: TRBV6-1; abundance: .; d_gene: TRBD1; j_gene: TRBJ1-2; len: 14; CDR3aa: CASSVDRGNYGYTF; CDR3nt: TGTGCCAGCAGCGTTGACAGGGGCAACTATGGCTACACCTTC
v_gene: TRBV5-4; abundance: .; d_gene: .; j_gene: TRBJ1-2; len: 15; CDR3aa: CASSLLGGLVYGYTF; CDR3nt: TGTGCCAGCAGCTTGTTAGGGGGACTAGTATATGGCTACACCTTC
v_gene: TRBV7-6; abundance: .; d_gene: .; j_gene: TRBJ1-5; len: 15; CDR3aa: CASSPGTGENQPQHF; CDR3nt: TGTGCCAGCAGCCCTGGGACGGGGGAAAATCAGCCCCAGCATTTT